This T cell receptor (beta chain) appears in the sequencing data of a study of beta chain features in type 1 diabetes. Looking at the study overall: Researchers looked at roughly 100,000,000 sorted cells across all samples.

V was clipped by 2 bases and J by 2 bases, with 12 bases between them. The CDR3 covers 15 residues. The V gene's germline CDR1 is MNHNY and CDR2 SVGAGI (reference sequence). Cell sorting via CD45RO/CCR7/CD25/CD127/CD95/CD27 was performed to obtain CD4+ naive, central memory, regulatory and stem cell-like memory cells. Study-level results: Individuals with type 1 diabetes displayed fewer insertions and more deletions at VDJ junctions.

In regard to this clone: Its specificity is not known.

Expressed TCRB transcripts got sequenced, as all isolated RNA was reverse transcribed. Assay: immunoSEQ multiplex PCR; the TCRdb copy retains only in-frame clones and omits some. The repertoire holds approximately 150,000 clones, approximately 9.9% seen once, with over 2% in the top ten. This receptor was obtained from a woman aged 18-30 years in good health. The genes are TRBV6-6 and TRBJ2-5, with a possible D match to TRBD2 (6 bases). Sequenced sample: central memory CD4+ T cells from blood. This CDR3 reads CASSYRRGQQETQYF. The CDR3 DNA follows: TGTGCCAGCAGTTACCGGCGGGGTCAGCAAGAGACCCAGTACTTC.